In this sample, the clone carrying this T cell receptor (beta chain) turned up a few times. TCRdb reprocessed the RT-PCR reads with MiXCR, giving one entry per CDR3 protein. This sample yields under 800,000 distinct CDR3 sequences, of which 14% are seen a single time; 5.5% to 7% belongs to the top ten. These data come from a study of response to subunit inactivated influenza vaccine. The TCR sequence derives from a man aged 50 to 59 who received an inactivated influenza vaccine. The specimen comprised PBMCs from blood, sampled around two weeks before vaccination.

For the CDR3, the DNA is TGCAGCGTTACCTGGACAGGATTGGCGCAAGAGACCCAGTACTTC. This codes for CSVTWTGLAQETQYF. The chain has TRBV29-1 and TRBJ2-5, with 7 bases identical to TRBD1. V gave up 5 bases and J gave up 2 bases; unmatched junction bases: 11. This CDR3 contains 15 residues. Germline V gene sequence: CDR1 SQVTM, CDR2 ANQGSEA.